This T cell receptor (beta chain) was sequenced in a study of cytomegalovirus exposure and HLA in healthy donors (dated by TCRdb to between 2016 and 2019). About the study as a whole: An earlier analysis of approximately 590 of the donors reported more than 250 Gb of sequence data and roughly 110 million unique TCR beta sequences from about 200 million T cells. An early release covering 550 to 700 HLA-typed donors comprised about 320 gigabases of sequencing data and 85 million or so unique TCR sequences. The genetic ancestry cluster associated with self-reported Caucasian donors included over 80% of the 300 to 400 genotyped donors. The study was designed to test whether signatures of past pathogen exposure could be identified by cataloging public T cell receptors. The study used immunosequencing to profile the T cell repertoires of approximately 630 subjects and linked those repertoires to cytomegalovirus serostatus. A separate validation cohort of 100 to 150 different subjects was used in addition to the approximately 610-subject first cohort. The study combined high-throughput TCR immunosequencing, statistical association of individual TCRs with disease status, and machine learning to predict cytomegalovirus infection status. A later analysis re-examined previously published TCR beta repertoires from roughly 720 donors and added high-resolution HLA genotyping to investigate patterns of TCR occurrence. The later analysis used no new phenotypic data to find candidate immune exposures, relying instead on TCR beta sequences and their occurrence across donors. To decide whether each TCR beta V gene segment behaved as functional or pseudogenic, an earlier analysis of fewer than 750 of the donors relied on high-throughput TCR beta sequencing. Donor age, sex, ethnicity and CMV serostatus were compiled alongside the repertoire data. A later genetic analysis used genome-wide SNP genotypes for 398 of the 666 donors, treating that subset as a discovery cohort. Every discovery cohort repertoire had been produced on one sequencing platform. HLA typing included class I and class II loci at four-digit resolution. The number of donors typed differed by locus, with about 629-630 for A, B, C, DRB1 and DQB1, more than 500 for DQA1, over 600 for DPA1, and some 440 for DPB1. Because of strong linkage in the cohort, five DR-DQ haplotypes were treated as single units for association and clustering. Across approximately 420 genotyped donors of the cohort, an average of about 220,000 unique TCR beta nucleotide sequences per donor were sequenced, and approximately 17% of those sequences were non-productive.

The cohort was made up of roughly 670 healthy bone marrow donors. All cohort members were sampled while nominally healthy, although unrecorded immune exposures were likely present. The donor was CMV seronegative and belonged to the group of 352 seronegative cohort members. A peripheral blood sample was collected from each donor, and TCR beta sequencing was performed on peripheral blood mononuclear cells. The Qiagen DNeasy Blood Extraction Kit was used to extract genomic DNA from the blood cell samples. Here is what the overall study found, with its caveats: A later analysis reported that several top co-occurrence clusters appeared linked to parvovirus B19, influenza, CMV and Epstein-Barr virus. This cohort had only TCR beta chains sequenced, and the lack of alpha or paired-chain data limited which features could be detected. Because the 87-base-pair reads could not distinguish some IMGT-functional V segments, including TRBV6-2 and TRBV6-3, those segments were excluded. Because some donors lacked HLA typing at each locus, the association tests relied only on the typed subset. According to the authors, the approach could potentially be generalized to other disease states and immunological phenotypes. The sequencing pipeline was judged likely to have produced a cluster of highly shared sequence variants as a technical artifact. Roughly uniform sequencing depth across donors was assumed in presence/absence analyses, although this assumption may not hold. In a later genetic analysis, a missense DCLRE1C variant was associated with V-gene and J-gene trimming of TCR beta chains, and the association was replicated in an independent cohort. Three of the identified cytomegalovirus-associated TCR beta chains were confirmed in vitro to be specific for cytomegalovirus antigens. In a later analysis, TCR association rates were found to vary across HLA loci, with the most associated TCRs seen for DRB1 alleles and the fewest for HLA-C alleles. At a false discovery rate of 0.05, a later analysis linked around 15,000 TCR beta sequences to specific HLA alleles. When HLA alleles, especially DR and DQ, strongly co-occurred, attributing TCR associations to individual alleles was difficult. The study gave a list of 150 to 200 TCR beta chains associated with cytomegalovirus. According to a later genetic analysis, donors in an Asian-associated ancestry cluster had fewer N-insertions in productive TCRs than the roughly 660-donor mean. Linkage disequilibrium might explain the correlated functional status among segregating V segments, but an unknown experimental factor could not be excluded. A further reported finding was that TCR beta sequences accurately predicted the HLA-A and HLA-B alleles for most subjects in the first cohort. A later analysis found that most CMV-associated TCR beta chains appeared HLA-restricted, with HLA associations seemingly driven largely by CMV exposure. Because counts were too low, some 17 rarely observed V segments, including chromosome 9 orphons, were excluded from the earlier analysis of under 650 of the donors. CMV serostatus was the only immune exposure information available for the cohort. A later analysis found that HLA-associated TCR beta chains were more clonally expanded and had lower generation probabilities than equally common non-associated chains. The classifier was reported to diagnose cytomegalovirus status with high specificity and sensitivity in both the original and validation cohorts. In an earlier analysis of over 550 of the donors, most TCR beta V segments were observed in productive rearrangements about 90% or about 30% of the time, broadly matching IMGT annotations. Most TCR sequences were seen in very few donors, while some public TCRs were found in many individuals.

The CDR3, from cysteine to phenylalanine, totals 13 residues. The entry retains the CDR3 DNA only, 39 bases that are in frame from base 1. The junction carries 11 bases between V and J, which are trimmed by 4 bases and 3 bases respectively. The germline V gene yields SGHRS for CDR1 and YFSETQ for CDR2. Library construction relied on the immunoSEQ multiplex PCR assay. A mixture of 60 forward primers for TCR Vbeta segments and 13 reverse primers for TCR Jbeta segments was used in the multiplex PCR. The CDR3 region of rearranged TCR beta genes was amplified from genomic DNA with a multiplex PCR assay. The amplified TCR beta libraries were sequenced on the Illumina HiSeq System as 87-base-pair reads. In the source study's methods: In a later analysis, some 80 million unique TCR beta chains were counted across the approximately 670 repertoires, and roughly 11 million of these chains were shared by at least two donors. To remove PCR and sequencing errors, raw reads were error-corrected and collapsed into unique sequences using a nearest-neighbor algorithm that merged closely related sequences. Alignment of CDR3 sequences to IMGT reference sequences was used to assign V, D and J gene segments. Each retained sequence needed at least a six-nucleotide match to both a V gene segment and a J gene segment. Rearrangements were classified as productive when the CDR3 lacked stop codons and remained in frame with V and J, and all other rearrangements were classified as non-productive. CDR3 was defined according to IMGT convention as the region running from the second conserved V-encoded cysteine to the conserved J-encoded phenylalanine. The earlier analysis of roughly 590 of the donors excluded sequences that lacked an unambiguous match to a single V gene segment. An earlier analysis of fewer than 750 of the donors called V segments functional above 56.7% productive rearrangements and segregating when the between-donor standard deviation exceeded 5%. A statistical classification framework was developed to diagnose cytomegalovirus status using the catalog of TCR beta chain sequences. In a later analysis, V and J genes were assigned by comparing TCR nucleotide sequences against IMGT/GENE-DB human TR gene sequences. The TCRdist pipeline was used in a later analysis to assign CDR3 sequences and most-parsimonious VDJ recombination scenarios. A later analysis defined each TCR beta chain by its CDR3 amino acid sequence plus V-gene family, and excluded reads lacking a unique V-gene family. In a later analysis, nearly 600 highly shared, low-generation-probability nucleotide sequences were removed to address suspected cross-contamination and a sequencing artifact. In a later analysis, a clonal expansion index for each public chain was calculated from normalized within-repertoire ranks of inferred template counts. In a later analysis, generation probabilities were computed using a VDJ recombination model fitted to out-of-frame rearrangements, and the results were checked against IGoR. In a later analysis, TCR-TCR, TCR-HLA and TCR-CMV co-occurrence was scored with hypergeometric tests, and a repertoire-size bias correction was applied to TCR pairs. False discovery rates were estimated in a later analysis by permuting HLA or CMV assignments 20 times. In a later analysis, co-occurring TCRs were grouped using DBSCAN, and TCRdist sequence similarity was added for clustering within HLA-allele-positive subsets. Repertoires with fewer than 30,000 or more than 120,000 public chains were left out of co-occurrence clustering, as were a few repertoires with anomalous nucleotide sharing. TCRdb obtained this table from immuneACCESS and retained in-frame rearrangements with V and J assigned. These tables miss some clones; where compared with another copy, unresolved V genes account for less than half of the shortfall, and the remainder is unexplained. V, J and clone size were drawn from that table, and D and trimming were deduced from the DNA. The sample table lists more than 100,000 clones, 70% to 90% of them with a count of one. More than 1.5% of the sample is held by the ten biggest clonotypes.

To note about this clone: Its antigen specificity is not known. There are no base qualities to consult, and no much larger clone falls within one base.

Recombination joined TRBV5-1 with TRBJ2-7, with the D segment identity uncertain. The clonotype was recovered from a man in his forties in good health and CMV-seronegative. Sequencing was carried out using PBMCs. The nucleotides are TGCGCCAGCAGCCGTGCGGTAAACTACGAGCAGTACTTC. It translates as CASSRAVNYEQYF.